Below, 7 T cell receptor beta chains from the same sample are listed, as sequenced in a study of shared T cell receptors in the human thymus. The protocol was immunoSEQ multiplex PCR, while the TCRdb copy is restricted to in-frame clones and leaves out a portion. The table has roughly 660,000 clones, around nine tenths seen once. These same data were also listed under a study on human thymus T cells.

The sequenced material came from thymocytes. The receptors shown here come from a boy less than two years old with a congenital heart defect.

The V and J genes are TRBV29-1 and TRBJ2-1, with 9 bases matching TRBD2. Germline values: CDR1 SQVTM, CDR2 ANQGSEA. The V gene end was trimmed by 5 bases and the J gene end by 7 bases; junction bases not matched to a gene: 15. CDR3 length: 16 amino acids. The CDR3 DNA follows: TGCAGCGTTCGCCTGGGTAGCGGGAGAAGACGGAATGAGCAGTTCTTC. Amino acids: CSVRLGSGRRRNEQFF.

This chain links TRBV29-1 with TRBJ2-5, with 8 bases identical to TRBD1. The J call may be mistaken, given a closer DNA end match to TRBJ2-7. This CDR3 has 14 residues. Germline V gene data show CDR1 as SQVTM and CDR2 as ANQGSEA. CDR3 nucleotides: TGCAGAGTCCCGGGACAGGATTATTCCTACGAGCAGTACTTC. As protein: CRVPGQDYSYEQYF.

This clone was picked up one time. The rearrangement joins TRBV4-3 to TRBJ2-7, with 7 bases aligning to TRBD2. Trimming at V came to 0 bases and at J to 3 bases, leaving 11 bases not matched to a gene. The CDR3 runs 17 residues. Germline V gene lookup returns CDR1 LGHNA and CDR2 YSLEER. The CDR3 here is CASSQEVYGGRHYEQYF. DNA of the CDR3: TGCGCCAGCAGCCAAGAGGTATACGGCGGGAGACACTACGAGCAGTACTTC.

This chain uses TRBV12-2 with TRBJ2-1; the D call TRBD2 from the table was never checked on the DNA. TRBV12-2 is a listed pseudogene. The CDR3 runs 15 residues. The CDR3 sequence: CASRLDLSSFDEQFF. DNA for the CDR3: TGTGCAAGTCGCTTAGATCTGTCTAGCTTCGATGAGCAGTTCTTC.

The chain combines TRBV6-5 with TRBJ2-5, with D tentatively TRBD1 (5 bases). The length of the CDR3 is 16 residues. Trimming removed 1 base from V and 7 bases from J, with 19 bases in between. Germline CDR1 is MNHEY and CDR2 is SVGAGI. The CDR3 sequence is CASSYLSPRADGTQYF. DNA of the CDR3: TGTGCCAGCAGTTACTTGAGCCCCAGGGCGGACGGGACCCAGTACTTC.

The CDR3 loop is CATSRDRWGGHGTRSYEQYF. CDR3 sequence (DNA): TGTGCCACCAGCAGAGATCGGTGGGGGGGCCATGGGACTAGGAGTTACGAGCAGTACTTC. The chain employs TRBV15 and TRBJ2-7; 8 nucleotides match TRBD2. After removal of 0 bases from V and 4 bases from J, the junction contained 20 bases not matched to a gene. The CDR3 consists of 20 residues. Germline V CDR1 and CDR2: LNHNV, YYDKDF (reference sequence).

The chain carries TRBV7-8 and TRBJ1-1; D is unclear. Trimming removed 1 base from V and 11 bases from J, with 11 bases in between. Germline V gene lookup returns CDR1 SGHVS and CDR2 FQNEAQ. The CDR3 has 12 residues. CDR3 sequence: CASSLGSPGAFF. CDR3 DNA sequence: TGTGCCAGCAGCTTAGGAAGCCCGGGGGCTTTCTTT.